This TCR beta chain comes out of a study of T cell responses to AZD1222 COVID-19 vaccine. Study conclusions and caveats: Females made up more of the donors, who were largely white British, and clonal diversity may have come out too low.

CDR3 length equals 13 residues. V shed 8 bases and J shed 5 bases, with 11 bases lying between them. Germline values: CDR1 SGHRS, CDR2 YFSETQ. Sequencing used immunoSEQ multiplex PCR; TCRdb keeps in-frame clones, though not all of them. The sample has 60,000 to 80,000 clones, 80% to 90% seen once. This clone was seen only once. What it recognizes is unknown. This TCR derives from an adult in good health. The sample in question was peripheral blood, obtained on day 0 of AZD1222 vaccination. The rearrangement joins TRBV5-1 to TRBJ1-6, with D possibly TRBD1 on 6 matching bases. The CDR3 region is CASQGGDNSPLHF. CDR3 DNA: TGCGCCAGTCAAGGGGGGGATAATTCACCCCTCCACTTT. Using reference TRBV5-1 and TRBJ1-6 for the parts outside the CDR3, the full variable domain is KAGVTQTPRYLIKTRGQQVTLSCSPISGHRSVSWYQQTPGQGLQFLFEYFSETQRNKGNFPGRFSGRQFSNSRSEMNVSTLELGDSALYLCASQGGDNSPLHFGNGTRLTVT.